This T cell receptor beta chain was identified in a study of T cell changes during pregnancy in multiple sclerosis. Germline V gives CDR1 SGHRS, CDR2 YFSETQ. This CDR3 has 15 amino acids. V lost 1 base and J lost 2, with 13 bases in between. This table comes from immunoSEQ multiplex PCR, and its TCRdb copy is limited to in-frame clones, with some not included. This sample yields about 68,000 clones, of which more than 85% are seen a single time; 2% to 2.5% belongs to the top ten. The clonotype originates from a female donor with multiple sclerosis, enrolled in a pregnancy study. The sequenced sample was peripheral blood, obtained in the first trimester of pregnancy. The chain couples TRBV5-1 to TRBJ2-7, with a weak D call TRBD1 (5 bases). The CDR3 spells CASSLNQGRTYEQYF. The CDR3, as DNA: TGCGCCAGCAGCTTGAACCAGGGCAGGACCTACGAGCAGTACTTC.